The TCR beta chain under discussion was sequenced for a study of blood T cells in healthy people across ages. Study-wide context: Template switching recovered approximately one barcoded beta molecule for every two T cells. Study outcomes and limitations: TCR beta diversity per million T cells fell roughly linearly with age. Unsorted PBMC input precluded a conclusive naive versus antigen-experienced comparison.

Remarks on this clonotype: Its antigen is currently unknown.

For the second PCR, which ran for roughly 7 to 11 cycles, a sample-barcoded 5' primer and a J-beta primer mix were used. One entry per CDR3 protein, called by TCRdb with MiXCR from the 5' RACE reads. This table holds 790,000 or so distinct CDR3 sequences, approximately 60% found once. Trimming took 0 bases from V and 8 from J; bases not matched to a gene: 7. The CDR3 is made up of 14 amino acids. Germline V gene sequence: CDR1 DFQATT, CDR2 SNEGSKA (reference sequence). The sequencing sample was made of blood. This chain links TRBV20-1 with TRBJ2-3, with 8 bases aligning to TRBD2. The TCR comes from a man in his forties in good health. CDR3 DNA sequence: TGCAGTGCTAGAGATGGGGCGGGAGGACGTACGCAGTATTTT. Its translation: CSARDGAGGRTQYF.